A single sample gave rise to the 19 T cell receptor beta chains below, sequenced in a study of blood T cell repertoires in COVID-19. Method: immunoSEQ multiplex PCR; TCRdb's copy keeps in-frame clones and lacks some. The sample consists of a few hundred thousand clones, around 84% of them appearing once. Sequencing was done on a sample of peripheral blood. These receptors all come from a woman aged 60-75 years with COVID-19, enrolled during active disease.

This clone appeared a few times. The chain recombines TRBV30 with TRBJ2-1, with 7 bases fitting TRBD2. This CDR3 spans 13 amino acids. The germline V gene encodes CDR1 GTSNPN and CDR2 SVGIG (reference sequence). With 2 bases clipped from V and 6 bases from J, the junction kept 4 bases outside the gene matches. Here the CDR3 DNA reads TGTGCCTGGAGTCCGGGAGGTACCAATGAGCAGTTCTTC. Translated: CAWSPGGTNEQFF.

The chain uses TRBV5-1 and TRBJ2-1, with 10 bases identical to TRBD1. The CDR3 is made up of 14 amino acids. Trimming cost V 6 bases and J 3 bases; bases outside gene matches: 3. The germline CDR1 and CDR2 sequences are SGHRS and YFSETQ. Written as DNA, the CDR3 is TGCGCCAGCAACCGGGACAGGGGCTACAATGAGCAGTTCTTC. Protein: CASNRDRGYNEQFF.

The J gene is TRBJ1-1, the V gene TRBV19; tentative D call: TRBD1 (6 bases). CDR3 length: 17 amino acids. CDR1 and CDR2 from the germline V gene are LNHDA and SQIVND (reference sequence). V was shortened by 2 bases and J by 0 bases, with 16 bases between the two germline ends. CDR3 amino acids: CASSILQGPLMNTEAFF. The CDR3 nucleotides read TGTGCCAGTAGTATATTACAGGGTCCCTTAATGAACACTGAAGCTTTCTTT.

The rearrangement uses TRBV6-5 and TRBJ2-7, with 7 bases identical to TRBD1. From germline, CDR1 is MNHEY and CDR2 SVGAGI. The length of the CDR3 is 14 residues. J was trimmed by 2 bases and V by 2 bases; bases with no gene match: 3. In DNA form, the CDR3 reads TGTGCCAGCAGTTACGGGGACAGAACCTACGAGCAGTACTTC. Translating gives CASSYGDRTYEQYF.

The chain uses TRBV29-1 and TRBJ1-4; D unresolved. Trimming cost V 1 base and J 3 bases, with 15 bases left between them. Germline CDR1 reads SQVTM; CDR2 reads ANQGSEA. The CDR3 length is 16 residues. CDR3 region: CSVEVVTAGANEKLFF. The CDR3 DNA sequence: TGCAGCGTTGAAGTGGTCACGGCGGGAGCTAATGAAAAACTGTTTTTT. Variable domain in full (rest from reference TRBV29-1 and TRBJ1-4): SAVISQKPSRDICQRGTSLTIQCQVDSQVTMMFWYRQQPGQSLTLIATANQGSEATYESGFVIDKFPISRPNLTFSTLTVSNMSPEDSSIYLCSVEVVTAGANEKLFFGSGTQLSVL.

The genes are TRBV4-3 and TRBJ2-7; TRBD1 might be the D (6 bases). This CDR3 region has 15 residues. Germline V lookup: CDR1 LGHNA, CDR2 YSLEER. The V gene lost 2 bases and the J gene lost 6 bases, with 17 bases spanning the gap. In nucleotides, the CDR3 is TGCGCCAGCAGCCAAATGGGGGCTTCTCCTGGCGAGCAGTACTTC. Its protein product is CASSQMGASPGEQYF.

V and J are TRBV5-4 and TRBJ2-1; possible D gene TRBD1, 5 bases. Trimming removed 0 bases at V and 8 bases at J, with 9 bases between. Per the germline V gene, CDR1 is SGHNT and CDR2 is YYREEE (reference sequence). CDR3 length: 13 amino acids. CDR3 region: CASSLAGLDEQFF. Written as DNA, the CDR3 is TGTGCCAGCAGCTTGGCAGGGCTGGATGAGCAGTTCTTC.

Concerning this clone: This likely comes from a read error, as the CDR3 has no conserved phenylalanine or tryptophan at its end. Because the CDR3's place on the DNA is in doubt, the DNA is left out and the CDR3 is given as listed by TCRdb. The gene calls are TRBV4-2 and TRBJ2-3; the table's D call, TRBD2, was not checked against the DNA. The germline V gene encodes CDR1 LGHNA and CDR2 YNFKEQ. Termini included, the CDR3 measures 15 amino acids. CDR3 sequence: CASSHLERGLAPMEM.

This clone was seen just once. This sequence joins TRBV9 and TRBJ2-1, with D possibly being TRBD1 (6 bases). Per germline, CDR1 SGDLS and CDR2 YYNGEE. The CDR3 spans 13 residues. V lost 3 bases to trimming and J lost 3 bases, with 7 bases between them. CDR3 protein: CASSAQGYNEQFF. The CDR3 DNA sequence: TGTGCCAGCAGCGCACAGGGCTACAATGAGCAGTTCTTC.

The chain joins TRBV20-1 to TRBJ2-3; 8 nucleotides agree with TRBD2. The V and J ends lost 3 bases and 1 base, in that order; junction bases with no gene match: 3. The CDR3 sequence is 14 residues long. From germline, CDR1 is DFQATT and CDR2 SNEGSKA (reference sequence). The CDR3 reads CSASQLAGTDTQYF. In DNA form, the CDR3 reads TGCAGTGCTAGTCAACTAGCGGGCACAGATACGCAGTATTTT.

CDR3 protein: CASSLGAGMNTEAFF. The CDR3 DNA is TGTGCCAGCAGCTTGGGGGCAGGGATGAACACTGAAGCTTTCTTT. The V gene is TRBV5-4, the J gene TRBJ1-1, with TRBD1 as a possible D gene (5 bases). The V end was cut by 0 bases, the J end by 0 bases, with 9 bases between. CDR1 is SGHNT and CDR2 is YYREEE in the germline V gene (reference sequence). CDR3 length: 15 amino acids.

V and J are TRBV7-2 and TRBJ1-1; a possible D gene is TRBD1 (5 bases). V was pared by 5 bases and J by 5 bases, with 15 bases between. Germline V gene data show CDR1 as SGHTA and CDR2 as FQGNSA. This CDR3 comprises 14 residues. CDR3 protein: CASSQGSRTTEAFF. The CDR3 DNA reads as TGTGCCAGCAGCCAGGGCAGCCGAACAACTGAAGCTTTCTTT.

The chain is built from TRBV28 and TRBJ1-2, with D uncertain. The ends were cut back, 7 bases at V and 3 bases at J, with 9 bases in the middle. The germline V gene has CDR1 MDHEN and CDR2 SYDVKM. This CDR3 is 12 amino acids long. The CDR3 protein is CASTDTDYGYTF. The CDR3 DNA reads TGTGCCAGCACCGACACCGACTATGGCTACACCTTC.

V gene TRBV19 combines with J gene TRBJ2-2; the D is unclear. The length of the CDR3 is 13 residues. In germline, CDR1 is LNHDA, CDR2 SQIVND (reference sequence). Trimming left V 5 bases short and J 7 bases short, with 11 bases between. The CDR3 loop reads CASSVTRSGELFF. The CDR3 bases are TGTGCCAGTAGTGTGACACGCAGCGGGGAGCTGTTTTTT. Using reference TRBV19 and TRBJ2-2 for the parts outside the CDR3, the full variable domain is DGGITQSPKYLFRKEGQNVTLSCEQNLNHDAMYWYRQDPGQGLRLIYYSQIVNDFQKGDIAEGYSVSREKKESFPLTVTSAQKNPTAFYLCASSVTRSGELFFGEGSRLTVL.

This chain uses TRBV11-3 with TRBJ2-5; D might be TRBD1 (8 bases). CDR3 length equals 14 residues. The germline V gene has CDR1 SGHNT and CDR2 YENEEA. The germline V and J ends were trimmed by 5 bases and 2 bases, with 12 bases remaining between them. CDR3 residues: CASSDRGGQETQYF. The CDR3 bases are TGTGCCAGCAGCGACAGGGGAGGGCAAGAGACCCAGTACTTC.

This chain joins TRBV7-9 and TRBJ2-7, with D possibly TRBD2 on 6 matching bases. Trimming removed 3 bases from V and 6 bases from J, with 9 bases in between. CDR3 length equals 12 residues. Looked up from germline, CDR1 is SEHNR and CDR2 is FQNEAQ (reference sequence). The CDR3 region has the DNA TGTGCCAGCAGCTTGACCGGGGGCGAGCAGTACTTC. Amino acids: CASSLTGGEQYF.

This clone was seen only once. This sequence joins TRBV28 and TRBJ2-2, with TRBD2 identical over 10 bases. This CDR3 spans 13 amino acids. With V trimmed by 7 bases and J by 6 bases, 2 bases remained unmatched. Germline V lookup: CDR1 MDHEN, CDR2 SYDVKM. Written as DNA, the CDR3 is TGTGCCAGCAAGCGGGGGGGTCCCGGGGAGCTGTTTTTT. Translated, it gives CASKRGGPGELFF.

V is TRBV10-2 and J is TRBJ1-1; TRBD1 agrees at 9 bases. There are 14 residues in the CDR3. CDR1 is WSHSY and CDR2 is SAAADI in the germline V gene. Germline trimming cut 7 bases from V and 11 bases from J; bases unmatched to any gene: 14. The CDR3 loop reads CASKEGGQGYGAFF. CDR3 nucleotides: TGCGCCAGCAAAGAGGGGGGACAGGGATATGGCGCTTTCTTT.

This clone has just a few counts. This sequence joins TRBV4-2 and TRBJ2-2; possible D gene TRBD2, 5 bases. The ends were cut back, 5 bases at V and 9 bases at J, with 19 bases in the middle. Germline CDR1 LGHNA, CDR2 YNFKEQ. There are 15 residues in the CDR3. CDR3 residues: CASSSRGLRSWELFF. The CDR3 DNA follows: TGTGCCAGCAGCTCACGCGGGCTACGGAGTTGGGAGCTGTTTTTT.